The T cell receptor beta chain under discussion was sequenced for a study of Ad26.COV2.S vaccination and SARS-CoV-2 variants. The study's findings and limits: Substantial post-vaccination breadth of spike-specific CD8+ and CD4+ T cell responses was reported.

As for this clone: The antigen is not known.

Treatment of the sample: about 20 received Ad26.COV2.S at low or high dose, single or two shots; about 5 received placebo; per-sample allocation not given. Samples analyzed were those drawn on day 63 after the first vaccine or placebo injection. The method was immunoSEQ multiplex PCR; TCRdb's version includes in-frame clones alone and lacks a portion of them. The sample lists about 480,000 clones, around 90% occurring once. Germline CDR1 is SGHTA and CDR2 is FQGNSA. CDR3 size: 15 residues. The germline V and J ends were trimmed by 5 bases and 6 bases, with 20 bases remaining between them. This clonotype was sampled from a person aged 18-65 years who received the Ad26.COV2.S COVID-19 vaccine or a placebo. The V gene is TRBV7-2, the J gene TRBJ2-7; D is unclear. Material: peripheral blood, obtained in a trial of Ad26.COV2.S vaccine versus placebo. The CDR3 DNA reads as TGTGCCAGCAGCCCACCTGGCTTCAGTTCTGTCGAGCAGTACTTC. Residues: CASSPPGFSSVEQYF. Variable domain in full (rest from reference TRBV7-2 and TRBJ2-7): GAGVSQSPSNKVTEKGKDVELRCDPISGHTALYWYRQSLGQGLEFLIYFQGNSAPDKSGLPSDRFSAERTGGSVSTLTIQRTQQEDSAVYLCASSPPGFSSVEQYFGPGTRLTVT.